What follows describes a single T cell receptor (beta chain). The data belong to a study of blood T cell repertoires in COVID-19. Using immunoSEQ multiplex PCR, the repertoire was profiled, and TCRdb retains in-frame clones only, with some absent. Among around 150,000 clones listed, almost 85% were seen once. V lost 0 bases to trimming and J lost 4 bases, with 12 bases between them. This CDR3 spans 15 amino acids. Germline V gene sequence: CDR1 SGDLS, CDR2 YYNGEE. The sequence came from a woman in her 50s with acute COVID-19. Sequences were obtained from PBMCs or T cells enriched from blood (not recorded which). The V call is TRBV9, the J call TRBJ2-3; TRBD1 might be the D (5 bases). In DNA, the CDR3 is TGTGCCAGCAGCGTAGAGGGGCAGGGTTCAGATACGCAGTATTTT. Encoded protein: CASSVEGQGSDTQYF.